The 14 T cell receptor beta chains presented below share a single source sample, sequenced in a study of blood T cell repertoires in COVID-19. Generated by immunoSEQ multiplex PCR, the TCRdb table keeps only in-frame clones and is missing some. The profile covers more than 85,000 clones, with just over 75% appearing a single time and around 3.5% taken by the ten largest. Sequencing was carried out using peripheral blood. The receptors shown here come from a woman older than 75 with acute or convalescent COVID-19.

This clone was counted a single time. The CDR3 nucleotides read TGCGCCAGCAGCTGGGGACTAGCGGGGGGCTCAAGCACAGATACGCAGTATTTT. This codes for CASSWGLAGGSSTDTQYF. The V call is TRBV5-1, the J call TRBJ2-3; 15 bases fit TRBD2. This CDR3 has 18 amino acids. V was clipped by 3 bases and J by 0 bases; unmatched bases: 5. The germline gives CDR1 SGHRS, CDR2 YFSETQ.

This clone has just one count. V and J are TRBV7-3 and TRBJ1-1; a weak D match, TRBD1 (5 bases). This CDR3 has 14 residues. Per germline, CDR1 SGHTA and CDR2 FQGTGA. Deletions cut 5 bases from V and 1 base from J, with 11 bases between. CDR3 protein: CASSTTQGNTEAFF. The CDR3 DNA reads as TGTGCCAGCAGCACGACCCAGGGGAACACTGAAGCTTTCTTT.

This chain connects TRBV7-2 to TRBJ1-4; 12 positions agree with TRBD1. Germline V gives CDR1 SGHTA, CDR2 FQGNSA. There are 18 residues in the CDR3. J lost 4 bases, V lost 5 bases, and 11 bases had no gene match. This CDR3 reads CASSTGQGAMRGNEKLFF. DNA of the CDR3: TGTGCCAGCAGCACGGGACAGGGGGCGATGAGGGGTAATGAAAAACTGTTTTTT.

The genes are TRBV28 and TRBJ1-2; 7 nucleotides line up with TRBD1. CDR1 MDHEN and CDR2 SYDVKM come from the germline V gene. The CDR3 is 13 amino acids. V lost 4 bases to trimming and J lost 13 bases; unmatched junction nucleotides: 12. The CDR3 region is CASSSGQRGAATF. The CDR3 DNA is TGTGCCAGCAGTTCGGGACAGCGTGGGGCCGCCACCTTC.

The chain links TRBV28 to TRBJ2-1; D might be TRBD1 (6 bases). Germline CDR1 is MDHEN and CDR2 is SYDVKM. The ends were cut back, 7 bases at V and 5 bases at J, with 9 bases in the middle. The CDR3 has 12 residues. The chain's CDR3 is CASKEGDNEQFF. CDR3 in DNA: TGTGCCAGCAAAGAGGGGGACAATGAGCAGTTCTTC.

This sequence joins TRBV19 and TRBJ1-1; TRBD1 matches 9 bases. Trimming at V came to 6 bases and at J to 3 bases, leaving 5 bases not matched to a gene. The CDR3 extends over 14 amino acids. Germline CDR1 is LNHDA and CDR2 is SQIVND (reference sequence). This chain's CDR3 is CASRVRTGDTEAFF. As DNA, the CDR3 is TGTGCCAGTAGAGTCAGGACAGGGGACACTGAAGCTTTCTTT.

The genes are TRBV7-9 and TRBJ2-3; 10 bases align to TRBD1. This CDR3 has 14 amino acids. With V trimmed by 7 bases and J by 4 bases, 5 bases remained unmatched. Germline V CDR1 and CDR2: SEHNR, FQNEAQ (reference sequence). The CDR3 coding sequence is TGTGCCAGCAATAGGGGACAGGGGCCAGATACGCAGTATTTT. Its translation is CASNRGQGPDTQYF.

This clone was observed a handful of times. CDR3 bases: TGTGCCACCAGTGATTCGCAGGGGGCGGGACAAGAGACCCAGTACTTC. Translated, it gives CATSDSQGAGQETQYF. The genes are TRBV24-1 and TRBJ2-5; 8 positions agree with TRBD1. This CDR3 contains 16 residues. In germline, CDR1 is KGHDR, CDR2 SFDVKD. J gave up 2 bases and V 2 bases, and 6 bases lay outside the gene matches.

This chain connects TRBV4-2 to TRBJ2-7; D is uncertain. Trimming left V 0 bases short and J 0 bases short, with 9 bases between. The CDR3 is 15 amino acids. Germline CDR1 reads LGHNA; CDR2 reads YNFKEQ. The CDR3 sequence: CASSQELFTSYEQYF. The CDR3 region has the DNA TGTGCCAGCAGCCAAGAGCTATTTACCTCCTACGAGCAGTACTTC.

The V gene is TRBV5-4, the J gene TRBJ2-7; a possible D gene is TRBD2 (7 bases). CDR3 length equals 14 residues. The V end was cut by 0 bases, the J end by 4 bases, with 11 bases between. The germline V gene encodes CDR1 SGHNT and CDR2 YYREEE (reference sequence). CDR3 nucleotides: TGTGCCAGCAGCTTGGAGGGGGGGCAATACGAGCAGTACTTC. This gives the protein CASSLEGGQYEQYF.

The chain uses TRBV24-1 and TRBJ2-1, with 8 bases identical to TRBD2. J was trimmed by 0 bases and V by 3 bases; bases with no gene match: 3. Per germline, CDR1 KGHDR and CDR2 SFDVKD. The CDR3 totals 16 residues. CDR3 nucleotides: TGTGCCACCAGTGATCCTACTAGCGGCTCCTACAATGAGCAGTTCTTC. Its protein is CATSDPTSGSYNEQFF.

Details on this clone: The junction differs from germline at one of its ends, possibly a read error. The rearrangement uses TRBV7-9 and TRBJ1-1; the match to TRBD1 covers 8 bases. The CDR3 sequence is 15 residues long. From germline, CDR1 is SEHNR and CDR2 FQNEAQ (reference sequence). This CDR3 is CASSLAWDRNPEAFF. The CDR3 nucleotides are TGTGCCAGCAGCTTAGCATGGGACAGGAACCCTGAAGCTTTCTTT.

The chain joins TRBV19 to TRBJ1-1, with 7 bases aligning to TRBD1. CDR3 length: 14 amino acids. CDR1 and CDR2 (germline): LNHDA, SQIVND (reference sequence). V was pared by 5 bases and J by 5 bases, with 8 bases of the junction left unmatched. In DNA, the CDR3 is TGTGCCAGTAGTTTTCGACAGGGTGATACTGAAGCTTTCTTT. Residues: CASSFRQGDTEAFF. The whole variable domain, remainder taken from reference TRBV19 and TRBJ1-1, is DGGITQSPKYLFRKEGQNVTLSCEQNLNHDAMYWYRQDPGQGLRLIYYSQIVNDFQKGDIAEGYSVSREKKESFPLTVTSAQKNPTAFYLCASSFRQGDTEAFFGQGTRLTVV.

The chain uses TRBV7-2 and TRBJ2-1; 11 bases fit TRBD2. The V gene end was trimmed by 4 bases and the J gene end by 7 bases; junction bases not matched to a gene: 3. The germline V gene encodes CDR1 SGHTA and CDR2 FQGNSA. This CDR3 is 14 amino acids long. CDR3 nucleotides: TGTGCCAGCAGCTCCCGACTAGCGGGGAATGAGCAGTTCTTC. This sequence encodes CASSSRLAGNEQFF.